This T cell receptor (beta chain) emerged from a study of T-cell memory formation after mild COVID-19. The CDR3 totals 15 residues. The germline V and J ends were trimmed by 1 base and 6 bases, with 12 bases remaining between them. CDR1 LNHNV and CDR2 YYDKDF come from the germline V gene (reference sequence). This clonotype was seen repeatedly, ten times or more. One entry per CDR3 protein results from TCRdb running MiXCR on the 5' RACE reads. The sample has more than 25,000 distinct CDR3 sequences, around 6.8% seen once. This clonotype was obtained from an adult woman who had mild COVID-19 (a few samples of this study predate the infection). Cell type and time point are not known. Material for sequencing was PBMCs or a T cell subset sorted from them (not recorded which). The V gene is TRBV15, the J gene TRBJ2-2; possible D gene TRBD1, 5 bases. The CDR3 loop is CATSRAREGAGELFF. The CDR3 nucleotides read TGTGCCACCAGCAGAGCGAGAGAAGGGGCCGGGGAGCTGTTTTTT.